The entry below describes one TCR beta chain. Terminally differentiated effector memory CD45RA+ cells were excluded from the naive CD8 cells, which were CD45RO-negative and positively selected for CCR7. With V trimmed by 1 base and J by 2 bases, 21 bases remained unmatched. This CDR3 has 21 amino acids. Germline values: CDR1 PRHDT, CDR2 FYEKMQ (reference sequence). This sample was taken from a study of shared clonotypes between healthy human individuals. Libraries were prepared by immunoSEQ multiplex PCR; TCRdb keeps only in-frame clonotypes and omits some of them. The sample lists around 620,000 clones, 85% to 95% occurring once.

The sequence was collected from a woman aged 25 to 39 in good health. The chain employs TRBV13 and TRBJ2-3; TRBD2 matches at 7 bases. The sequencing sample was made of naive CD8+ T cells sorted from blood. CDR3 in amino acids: CASSLVVGESSGTIITDTQYF. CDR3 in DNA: TGTGCCAGCAGCTTAGTCGTCGGGGAATCTAGCGGTACCATTATCACAGATACGCAGTATTTT.